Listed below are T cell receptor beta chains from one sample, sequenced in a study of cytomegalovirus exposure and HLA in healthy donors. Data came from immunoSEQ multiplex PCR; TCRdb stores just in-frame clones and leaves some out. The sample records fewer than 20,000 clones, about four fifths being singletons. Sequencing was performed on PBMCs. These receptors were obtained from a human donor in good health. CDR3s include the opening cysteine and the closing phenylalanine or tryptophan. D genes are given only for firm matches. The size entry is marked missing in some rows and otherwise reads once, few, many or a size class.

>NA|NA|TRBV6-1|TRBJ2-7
TGTGCCAGCAGTGACCAAGACTTAGGGCAGTACTTC
CASSDQDLGQYF
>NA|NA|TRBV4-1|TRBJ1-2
TGCGCCAGCAGCCAGCCTACAGGGTTGCGGTATGGCTACACCTTC
CASSQPTGLRYGYTF
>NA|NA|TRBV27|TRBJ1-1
TGTGGCCTGGGAGGGGTCCGGGTGAGAACTGAAGCTTTCTTT
CGLGGVRVRTEAFF
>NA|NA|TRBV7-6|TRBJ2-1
TGTGCCAGCAGCTACCGGGACACCTACAATGAGCAGTTCTTC
CASSYRDTYNEQFF
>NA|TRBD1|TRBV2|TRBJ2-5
TGTGCCAGCGGAGGTCAGGGGGTTCAAGAGACCCAGTACTTC
CASGGQGVQETQYF
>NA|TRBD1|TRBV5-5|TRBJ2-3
TGTGCCAGCAGCTCAGTCCCGGGACAGGGGGCCACAGATACGCAGTATTTT
CASSSVPGQGATDTQYF
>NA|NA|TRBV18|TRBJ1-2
TGTGCCAGCTCACCAACAGGAGACTTCTATGGCTACACCTTC
CASSPTGDFYGYTF
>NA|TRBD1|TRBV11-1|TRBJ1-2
TGTGCCAGCAGCCGAACGGGACAGGGGGCGCGCTATGGCTACACCTTC
CASSRTGQGARYGYTF
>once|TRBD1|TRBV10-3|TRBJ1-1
TGTGCCATCAGTGAGTCGGGCGGGCACAGGGGCACAGCTTTCTTT
CAISESGGHRGTAFF
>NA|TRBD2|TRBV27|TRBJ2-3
TGTGCCAGCAGACTAGCGGAGAGAACAGATACGCAGTATTTT
CASRLAERTDTQYF
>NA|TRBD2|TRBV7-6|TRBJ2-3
TGTGCCAGCAGCTTCTCCCTTAGCGGGGGAGAAACAGATACGCAGTATTTT
CASSFSLSGGETDTQYF
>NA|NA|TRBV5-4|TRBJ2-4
TGTGCCAGCACCGTACCGGGACTGAAGCAAAACATTCAGTACTTC
CASTVPGLKQNIQYF
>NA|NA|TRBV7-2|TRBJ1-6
TGTGCCAGCAGCTTAGTTCTGAGGTTCGATTCACCCCTCCACTTT
CASSLVLRFDSPLHF
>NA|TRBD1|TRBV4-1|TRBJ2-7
TGCGCCAGCAGCCAAATTACAGGGGTTTCCTACGAGCAGTACTTC
CASSQITGVSYEQYF